This T cell receptor beta chain was obtained from a study of blood T cells in healthy people across ages (dated by TCRdb to between 2014 and 2016). At the level of the whole study: In model experiments, roughly one uniquely barcoded TCR beta cDNA molecule per two T cells was captured by template switching. Age-related changes in TCR beta repertoire diversity were measured in the study by deep sequencing normalized with unique cDNA molecular identifiers. Four age groups were formed from the donors: young (average 16 years), middle-aged (around 41), aged (roughly 59) and long-lived (roughly 88). To avoid experimental bias, donors of different ages were spread randomly across the sequencing lanes. Two additional independent replicas of 1 million unique cDNA reads from the same blood draw were analyzed for two donors (one aged 18 to 29 and one aged 80 or older).

The germline V gene (reference sequence) supplies CDR1 DFQATT and CDR2 SNEGSKA. From its cysteine to its phenylalanine, the CDR3 spans 16 amino acids. This entry keeps only the CDR3 DNA: 48 bases, framed from base 1. Unmatched junction bases come to 23, with V trimmed by 6 bases and J by 11 bases. There are a few counts of this clonotype. Its specific antigen is unknown. Base qualities are not provided; no much larger clone lies one nucleotide away. The library was produced with 5' RACE. TCRdb lists the instrument as Illumina HiSeq 2500. A second PCR of about 6 to 12 cycles was performed with a sample-barcoded 5' primer and a J-beta primer mix. A template-switch 5' adaptor carrying 12 random nucleotides introduced a unique molecular identifier onto each TCR beta cDNA molecule. At least 2.5 million CDR3-containing paired-end reads were obtained from each sample. First-strand cDNA synthesis was performed from all RNA using the Mint cDNA synthesis kit, with priming by a TRBC-specific oligonucleotide. All cDNA was treated with uracil-DNA glycosylase and then went through a first 18-cycle PCR with the universal primers M1SS and BC2_uni_R. The published analysis was carried out like this. For normalization, 1 million high-quality reads were randomly selected from each sample, with every read carrying a distinct molecular identifier. Reads sharing molecular identifiers were discarded rather than binned into consensus sequences. MiTCR, set to a Q25 quality threshold and the strictest error-elimination algorithm, was used for CDR3 identification, clonotype clustering and error correction. A nonparametric unseen species model with Euler transformation was used to estimate lower-bound total TCR beta diversity. In-frame beta chains were kept once TCRdb had trimmed the public reads at Q25 with fastp and called clones with MiXCR. Duplicate CDR3 protein sequences are folded into a single record with the most common DNA and genes. In this record, the V and J calls reflect TCRdb's handling and not the investigators' own analysis. The sample table lists around 1.5 million distinct CDR3 sequences, approximately 42% of them with a count of one. The ten largest clones take up roughly 7.9% of the sample.

Systemically healthy Caucasian individuals from Russia, 35 to 50 in total and aged about 6 to 100 years, were included as donors. Roughly 9.5 milliliters of peripheral blood were drawn from each donor into EDTA-treated Vacutainer tubes. Ficoll-Paque density-gradient centrifugation was used to isolate PBMCs, with at least 7 million per sample. Trizol reagent was used to extract total RNA from PBMCs, with at least 5 micrograms per sample. The percentages of naive CD45RAhigh/CD27high T cells were determined by flow cytometry on a PBMC aliquot from every donor. Overall study results and their limits: Observed TCR beta diversity per million T cells fell roughly linearly with age, and a significant reduction was already apparent by age roughly 40. Estimates of total diversity based on one million sequenced T cells were regarded as lower bounds and as underestimates. Because donor CMV infection status was unknown, age-related changes in expanded clonotypes were potentially confounded. Observed TCR beta diversity correlated strongly with the percentage of naive T cells measured by flow cytometry. Compared with the aged group, the long-lived group had more naive CD4+ T cells, fewer expanded clones and increased TCR diversity, suggesting age selection. Because profiling used bulk unsorted PBMCs, naive and antigen-experienced compartments could not be compared conclusively.

The source is a woman between 18 and 30 years old in good health. Sequencing was carried out using blood. The chain is made from TRBV20-1 and TRBJ2-5, and TRBD2 aligns with 8 junction nucleotides. The DNA sequence is given as TGCAGTGCGGAAACTCGCCGGCGGGGGGATCTCAATGAGCAGTACTTC. It translates to CSAETRRRGDLNEQYF.